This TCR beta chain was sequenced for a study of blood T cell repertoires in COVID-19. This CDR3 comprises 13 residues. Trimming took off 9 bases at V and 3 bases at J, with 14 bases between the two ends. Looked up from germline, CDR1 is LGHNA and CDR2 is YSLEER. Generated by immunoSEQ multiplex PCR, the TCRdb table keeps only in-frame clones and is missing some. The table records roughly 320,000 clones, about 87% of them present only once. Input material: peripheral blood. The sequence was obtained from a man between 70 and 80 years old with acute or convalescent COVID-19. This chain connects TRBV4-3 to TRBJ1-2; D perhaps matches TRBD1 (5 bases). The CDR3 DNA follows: TGCGCCAGTGCCCGGGGGAGAGACTATGGCTACACCTTC. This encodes CASARGRDYGYTF.